The present T cell receptor (beta chain) was sequenced within a study of shared clonotypes between healthy human individuals. Across the study: Three CD4 naive, three CD4 memory, two CD8 naive and one CD8 memory plate were used per donor.

Worth noting for this clone: The antigen is unknown.

Sorted-subset replicate PCR reactions contained 150 to 200 ng DNA, corresponding to some 29,000 T cell genomes. The protocol was immunoSEQ multiplex PCR, while the TCRdb copy is restricted to in-frame clones and leaves out a portion. The table shows 900,000 to 1,200,000 clones, with roughly 74% occurring only once. Overall study findings and caveats: Non-shared clonotypes showed lower generation probabilities than clonotypes common to all four donors.

The CDR3 runs 15 residues. Losses at the gene ends were 4 bases for V and 7 bases for J; bases not matched to a gene: 7. Germline-derived CDR1 and CDR2 are SGHRS and YFSETQ. Every one of the donors was a Caucasian adult that lived in Nashville, Tennessee. Sequenced sample: memory CD4+ T cells from PBMCs. Described subset: CD45RA-negative fraction. The source is a man in his late teens or twenties in good health. Some clones in this sample may be carry-over from other donors' samples. V gene TRBV5-1 combines with J gene TRBJ2-2, with 10 bases that match TRBD1. The CDR3 protein is CASSAGTGAFGELFF. CDR3 nucleotides: TGCGCCAGCAGCGCCGGGACAGGGGCCTTCGGGGAGCTGTTTTTT.